This TCR beta chain was observed in a study of Ad26.COV2.S vaccination and SARS-CoV-2 variants. On the study more broadly: Vaccine-arm donor from the placebo-controlled COV1001 Ad26.COV2.S trial. The authors gave Ad26.COV2.S intramuscularly, either once or twice 56 days apart.

Findings and limits, study-wide: Ad26.COV2.S recipients had broader spike-specific TCRs (P = 0.0014).

The V and J ends lost 1 base and 3 bases respectively, with 13 bases between them. The length of the CDR3 is 15 residues. The germline gives CDR1 SGHNT, CDR2 YYREEE (reference sequence). The treatment denotes: roughly 18 received Ad26.COV2.S at low or high dose, single or two shots; about 5 received placebo; per-sample allocation not given. Following the first vaccine or placebo injection, samples were taken on day 63. In Boston, an adult donor aged 18-55 years took part. As concerns this clone: Its antigen remains unidentified.

Measured with immunoSEQ multiplex PCR; TCRdb has only the in-frame clones, and not every one. The data show 300,000 to 350,000 clones, 75% to 90% seen once. The chain employs TRBV5-4 and TRBJ1-1, with D perhaps TRBD1 (6 bases). This specimen was peripheral blood, taken in a trial of Ad26.COV2.S vaccine versus placebo. The receptor comes from a person between 18 and 65 years old who received the Ad26.COV2.S COVID-19 vaccine or a placebo. The DNA of the CDR3 is TGTGCCAGCAGCTTGACGGGGGGCTCTCACACTGAAGCTTTCTTT. It is translated as CASSLTGGSHTEAFF.